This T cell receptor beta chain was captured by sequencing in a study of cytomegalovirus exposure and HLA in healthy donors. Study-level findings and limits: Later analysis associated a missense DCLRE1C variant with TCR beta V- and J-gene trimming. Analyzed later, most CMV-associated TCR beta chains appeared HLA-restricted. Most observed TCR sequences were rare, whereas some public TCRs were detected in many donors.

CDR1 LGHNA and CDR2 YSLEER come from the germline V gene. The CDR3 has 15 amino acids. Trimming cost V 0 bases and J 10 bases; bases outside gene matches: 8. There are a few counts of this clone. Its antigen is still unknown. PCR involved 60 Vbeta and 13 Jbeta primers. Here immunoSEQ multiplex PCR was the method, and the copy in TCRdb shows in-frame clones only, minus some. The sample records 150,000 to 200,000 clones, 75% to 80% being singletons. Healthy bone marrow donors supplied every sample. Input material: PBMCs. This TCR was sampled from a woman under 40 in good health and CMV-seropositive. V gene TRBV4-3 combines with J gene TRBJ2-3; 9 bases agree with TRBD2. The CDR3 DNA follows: TGCGCCAGCAGCCAAGATCGAGGTAGCGGGAGCGCGCAGTATTTT. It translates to CASSQDRGSGSAQYF.